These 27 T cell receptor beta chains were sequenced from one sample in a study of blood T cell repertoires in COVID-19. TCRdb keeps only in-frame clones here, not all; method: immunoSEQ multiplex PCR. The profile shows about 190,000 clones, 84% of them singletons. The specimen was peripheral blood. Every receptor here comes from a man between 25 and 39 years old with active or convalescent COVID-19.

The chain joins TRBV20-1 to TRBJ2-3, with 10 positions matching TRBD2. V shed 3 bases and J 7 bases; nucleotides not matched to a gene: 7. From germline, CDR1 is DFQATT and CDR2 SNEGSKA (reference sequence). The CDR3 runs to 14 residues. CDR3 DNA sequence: TGCAGTGCTAGTAATAGCGGGGGGTCAAATACGCAGTATTTT. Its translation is CSASNSGGSNTQYF.

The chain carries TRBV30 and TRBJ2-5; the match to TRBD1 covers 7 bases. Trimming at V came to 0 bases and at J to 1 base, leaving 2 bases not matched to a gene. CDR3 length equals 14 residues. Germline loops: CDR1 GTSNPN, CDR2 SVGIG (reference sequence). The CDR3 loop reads CAWSVGQAQETQYF. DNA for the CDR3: TGTGCCTGGAGTGTTGGACAGGCCCAAGAGACCCAGTACTTC.

CDR3 amino acids: CASSESGQSYGYTF. CDR3 bases: TGCGCCAGCAGTGAGTCGGGGCAGTCCTATGGCTACACCTTC. The V gene is TRBV10-2, the J gene TRBJ1-2; TRBD1 might be the D (5 bases). Germline loops: CDR1 WSHSY, CDR2 SAAADI. The CDR3 runs 14 residues. The V end lost 0 bases, the J end lost 4 bases, and 9 bases lay between the germline ends.

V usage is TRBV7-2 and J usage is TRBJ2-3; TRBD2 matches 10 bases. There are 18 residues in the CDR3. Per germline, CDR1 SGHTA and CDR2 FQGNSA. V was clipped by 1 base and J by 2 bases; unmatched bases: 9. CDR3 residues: CASSLGRLAGDPTDTQYF. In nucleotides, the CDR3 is TGTGCCAGCAGCTTAGGTCGGCTAGCGGGGGACCCCACAGATACGCAGTATTTT.

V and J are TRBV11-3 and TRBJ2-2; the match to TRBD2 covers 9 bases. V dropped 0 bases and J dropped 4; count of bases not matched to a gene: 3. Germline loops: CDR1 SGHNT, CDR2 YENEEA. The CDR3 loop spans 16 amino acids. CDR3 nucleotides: TGTGCCAGCAGCTTAGACGGCGGGGGGGTCACCGGGGAGCTGTTTTTT. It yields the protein CASSLDGGGVTGELFF.

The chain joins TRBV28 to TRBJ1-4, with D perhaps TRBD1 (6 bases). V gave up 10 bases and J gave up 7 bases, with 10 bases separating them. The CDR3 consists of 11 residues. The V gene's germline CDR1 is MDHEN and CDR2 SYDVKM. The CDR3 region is CAIQGSEKLFF. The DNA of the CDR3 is TGTGCCATCCAGGGGTCTGAAAAACTGTTTTTT.

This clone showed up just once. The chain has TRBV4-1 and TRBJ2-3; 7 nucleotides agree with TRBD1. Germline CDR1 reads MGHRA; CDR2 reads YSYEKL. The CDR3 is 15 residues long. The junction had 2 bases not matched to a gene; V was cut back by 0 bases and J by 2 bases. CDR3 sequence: CASSQEGQFTDTQYF. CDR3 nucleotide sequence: TGCGCCAGCAGCCAAGAGGGACAGTTCACAGATACGCAGTATTTT.

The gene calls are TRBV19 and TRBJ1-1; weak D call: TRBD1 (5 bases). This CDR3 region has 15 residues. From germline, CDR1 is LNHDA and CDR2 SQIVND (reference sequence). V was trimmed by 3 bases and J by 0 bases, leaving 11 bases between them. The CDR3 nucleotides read TGTGCCAGTAGTATGTGGGGGGGAATGAACACTGAAGCTTTCTTT. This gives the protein CASSMWGGMNTEAFF.

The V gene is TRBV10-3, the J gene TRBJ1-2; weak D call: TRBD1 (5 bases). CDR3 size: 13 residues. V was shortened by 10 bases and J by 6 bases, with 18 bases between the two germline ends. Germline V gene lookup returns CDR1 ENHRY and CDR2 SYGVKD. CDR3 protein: CATSPGVSDGYTF. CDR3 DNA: TGTGCCACTTCCCCGGGGGTTTCCGATGGCTACACCTTC.

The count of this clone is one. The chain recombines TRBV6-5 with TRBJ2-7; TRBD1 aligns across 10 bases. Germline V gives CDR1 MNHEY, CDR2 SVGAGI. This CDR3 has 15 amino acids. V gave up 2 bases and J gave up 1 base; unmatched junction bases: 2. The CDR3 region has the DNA TGTGCCAGCAGTTACGAGGGACAGGGGTCCTACGAGCAGTACTTC. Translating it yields CASSYEGQGSYEQYF.

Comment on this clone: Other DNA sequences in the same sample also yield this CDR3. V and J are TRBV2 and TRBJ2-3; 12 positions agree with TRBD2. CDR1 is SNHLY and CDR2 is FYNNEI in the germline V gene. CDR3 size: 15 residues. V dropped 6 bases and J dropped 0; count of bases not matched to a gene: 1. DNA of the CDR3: TGTGCCAGCAGCGGGACTAGCGGGAGCACAGATACGCAGTATTTT. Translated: CASSGTSGSTDTQYF.

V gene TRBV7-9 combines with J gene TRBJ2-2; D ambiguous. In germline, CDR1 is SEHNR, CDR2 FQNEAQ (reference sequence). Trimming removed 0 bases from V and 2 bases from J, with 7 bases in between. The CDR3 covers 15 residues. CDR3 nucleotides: TGTGCCAGCAGCTTAGCGGCAAGTAACACCGGGGAGCTGTTTTTT. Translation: CASSLAASNTGELFF.

CDR3 DNA: TGTGCCAGTAGTATAACGGAGGCCACTGAAGCTTTCTTT. Translated: CASSITEATEAFF. The chain combines TRBV19 with TRBJ1-1; D ambiguous. The V gene's germline CDR1 is LNHDA and CDR2 SQIVND (reference sequence). The CDR3 has 13 residues. The V and J ends lost 2 bases and 4 bases respectively, with 8 bases between them.

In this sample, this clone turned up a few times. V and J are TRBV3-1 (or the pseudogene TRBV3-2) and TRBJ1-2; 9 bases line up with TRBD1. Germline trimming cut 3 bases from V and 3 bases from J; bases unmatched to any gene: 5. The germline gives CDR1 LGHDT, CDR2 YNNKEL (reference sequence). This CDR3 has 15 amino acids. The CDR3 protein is CASSHPGTGHYGYTF. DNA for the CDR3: TGTGCCAGCAGCCACCCCGGGACAGGGCACTATGGCTACACCTTC.

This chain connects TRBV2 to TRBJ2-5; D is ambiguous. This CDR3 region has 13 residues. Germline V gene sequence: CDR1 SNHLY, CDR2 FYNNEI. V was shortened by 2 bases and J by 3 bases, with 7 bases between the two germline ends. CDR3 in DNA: TGTGCCAGCAGTGAAATAGGAGAAGAGACCCAGTACTTC. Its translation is CASSEIGEETQYF.

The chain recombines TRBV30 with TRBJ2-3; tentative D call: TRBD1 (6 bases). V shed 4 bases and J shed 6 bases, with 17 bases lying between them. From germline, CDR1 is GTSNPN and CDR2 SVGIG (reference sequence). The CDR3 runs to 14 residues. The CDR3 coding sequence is TGTGCCTGGACCGAGGTGGGGGCAGGCGATACGCAGTATTTT. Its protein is CAWTEVGAGDTQYF.

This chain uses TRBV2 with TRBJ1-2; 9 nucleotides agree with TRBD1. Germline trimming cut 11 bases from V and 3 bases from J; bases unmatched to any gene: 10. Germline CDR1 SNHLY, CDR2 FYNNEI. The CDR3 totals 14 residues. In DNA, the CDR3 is TGTGCCCCCTCCCTACAGGGGGCAGACTATGGCTACACCTTC. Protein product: CAPSLQGADYGYTF. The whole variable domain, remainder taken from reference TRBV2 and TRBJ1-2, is EPEVTQTPSHQVTQMGQEVILRCVPISNHLYFYWYRQILGQKVEFLVSFYNNEISEKSEIFDDQFSVERPDGSNFTLKIRSTKLEDSAMYFCAPSLQGADYGYTFGSGTRLTVV.

CDR3: CASRSGTRGWADTQYF. The CDR3 region has the DNA TGTGCCAGCAGGTCCGGGACTAGAGGTTGGGCAGATACGCAGTATTTT. The gene calls are TRBV9 and TRBJ2-3; TRBD2 agrees at 8 bases. CDR1 is SGDLS, CDR2 YYNGEE, per germline. The CDR3 consists of 16 residues. J lost 4 bases, V lost 5 bases, and 12 bases had no gene match.

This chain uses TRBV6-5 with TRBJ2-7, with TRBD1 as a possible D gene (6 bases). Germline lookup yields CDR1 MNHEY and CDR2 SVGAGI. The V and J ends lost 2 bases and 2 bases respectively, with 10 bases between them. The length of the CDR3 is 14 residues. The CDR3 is CASSYGAGAYEQYV. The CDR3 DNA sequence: TGTGCCAGCAGTTACGGGGCAGGGGCCTACGAGCAGTACGTC.

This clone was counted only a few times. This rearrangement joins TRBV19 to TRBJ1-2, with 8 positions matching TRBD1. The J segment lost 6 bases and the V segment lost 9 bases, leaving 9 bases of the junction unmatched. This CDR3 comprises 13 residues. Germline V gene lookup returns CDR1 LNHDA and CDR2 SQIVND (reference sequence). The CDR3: CASYRQGANGYTF. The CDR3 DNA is TGTGCCAGCTACAGGCAGGGGGCCAATGGCTACACCTTC.

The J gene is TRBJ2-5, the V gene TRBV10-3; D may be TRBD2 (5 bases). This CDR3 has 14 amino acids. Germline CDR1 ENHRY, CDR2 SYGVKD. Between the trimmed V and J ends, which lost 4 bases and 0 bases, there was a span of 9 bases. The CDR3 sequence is CAISGLADQETQYF. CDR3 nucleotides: TGTGCCATCAGTGGGCTAGCTGACCAAGAGACCCAGTACTTC.

In DNA form, the CDR3 reads TGTGCCACCGCCCGGCGGGGCGGGAAAGAGCAGTACTTC. Its protein is CATARRGGKEQYF. J is TRBJ2-7 and V is TRBV15, with D perhaps matching TRBD2 (6 bases). This CDR3 region has 13 residues. V was pared by 8 bases and J by 7 bases, with 18 bases between. Germline CDR1 LNHNV, CDR2 YYDKDF (reference sequence).

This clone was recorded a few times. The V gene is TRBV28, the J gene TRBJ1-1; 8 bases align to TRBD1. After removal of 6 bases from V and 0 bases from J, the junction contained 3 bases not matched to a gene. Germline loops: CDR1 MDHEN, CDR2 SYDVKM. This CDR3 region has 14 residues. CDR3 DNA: TGTGCCAGCAGGGCAGGGGGCTTGAACACTGAAGCTTTCTTT. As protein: CASRAGGLNTEAFF.

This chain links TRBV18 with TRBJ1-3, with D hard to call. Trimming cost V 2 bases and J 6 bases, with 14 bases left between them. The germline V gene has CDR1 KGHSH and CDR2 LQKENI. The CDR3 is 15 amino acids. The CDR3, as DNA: TGTGCCAGCTCACCAGAGGCAAACGGTGAAAACACCATATATTTT. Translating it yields CASSPEANGENTIYF.

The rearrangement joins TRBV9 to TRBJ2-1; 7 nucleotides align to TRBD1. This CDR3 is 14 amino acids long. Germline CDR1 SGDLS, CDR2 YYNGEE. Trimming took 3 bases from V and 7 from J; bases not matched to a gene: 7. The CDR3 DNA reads TGTGCCAGCAGCGCCTCAACAGGGGTGAATGAGCAGTTCTTC. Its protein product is CASSASTGVNEQFF. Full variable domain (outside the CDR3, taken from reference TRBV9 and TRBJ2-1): DSGVTQTPKHLITATGQRVTLRCSPRSGDLSVYWYQQSLDQGLQFLIQYYNGEERAKGNILERFSAQQFPDLHSELNLSSLELGDSALYFCASSASTGVNEQFFGPGTRLTVL.

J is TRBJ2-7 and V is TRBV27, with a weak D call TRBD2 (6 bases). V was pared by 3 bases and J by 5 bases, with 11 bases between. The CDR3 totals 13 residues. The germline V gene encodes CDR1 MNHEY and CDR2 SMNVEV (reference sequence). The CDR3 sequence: CASSLGGKDEQYF. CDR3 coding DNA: TGTGCCAGCAGTTTGGGCGGGAAAGACGAGCAGTACTTC.

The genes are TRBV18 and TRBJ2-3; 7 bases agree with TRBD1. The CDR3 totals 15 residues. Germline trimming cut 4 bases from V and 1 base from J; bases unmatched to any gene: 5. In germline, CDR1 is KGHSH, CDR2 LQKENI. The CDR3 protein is CASSLGTVRTDTQYF. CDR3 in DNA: TGTGCCAGCTCACTCGGGACAGTTCGCACAGATACGCAGTATTTT.